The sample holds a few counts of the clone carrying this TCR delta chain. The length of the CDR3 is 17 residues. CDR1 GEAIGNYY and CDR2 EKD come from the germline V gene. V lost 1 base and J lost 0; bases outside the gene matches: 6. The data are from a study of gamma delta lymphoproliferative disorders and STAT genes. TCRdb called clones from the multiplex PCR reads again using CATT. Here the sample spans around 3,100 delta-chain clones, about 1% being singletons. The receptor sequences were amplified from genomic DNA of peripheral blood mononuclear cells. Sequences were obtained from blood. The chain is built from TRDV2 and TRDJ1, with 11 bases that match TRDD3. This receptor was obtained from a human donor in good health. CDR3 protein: CACDTLGDTGYTDKLIF. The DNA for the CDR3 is TGTGCCTGTGACACGCTGGGGGATACAGGGTACACCGATAAACTCATCTTT.